Below are 5 T cell receptor beta chains sequenced from a single sample in a study of OX40 agonist ivuxolimab in advanced cancers. The assay was immunoSEQ multiplex PCR, and TCRdb's table has in-frame clones only and misses some. This sample has roughly 86,000 clones, with 85% to 95% found just once. The sample in question was CD4+ or CD8+ T cells sorted from blood, obtained in a trial of the OX40 agonist ivuxolimab. The source of these receptors is an adult with an advanced solid tumor such as melanoma, head and neck, liver or kidney cancer.

J is TRBJ2-7 and V is TRBV27, with 14 bases that match TRBD2. Germline assignment: CDR1 MNHEY and CDR2 SMNVEV (reference sequence). J gave up 5 bases and V 5 bases, and 5 bases lay outside the gene matches. CDR3 length equals 15 residues. This chain's CDR3 is CASSTGTSGRDEQYF. CDR3 nucleotides: TGTGCCAGCAGTACTGGGACTAGCGGGAGAGACGAGCAGTACTTC.

This clone is a singleton in its sample. V usage is TRBV19 and J usage is TRBJ2-3; TRBD1 matches 8 bases. In germline, CDR1 is LNHDA, CDR2 SQIVND (reference sequence). The CDR3 covers 14 residues. After removal of 1 base from V and 4 bases from J, the junction contained 1 base not matched to a gene. CDR3 amino acids: CASSIGQGSDTQYF. The CDR3 bases are TGTGCCAGTAGTATAGGACAGGGGTCAGATACGCAGTATTTT.

In DNA form, the CDR3 reads TGCGCCAGCAGCTTGGAAGGGGCTAGGGAAGCTTTCTTT. Its translation: CASSLEGAREAFF. The chain links TRBV5-1 to TRBJ1-1; TRBD1 is a possible D gene (5 bases). The CDR3 extends over 13 amino acids. Trimming took off 0 bases at V and 8 bases at J, with 11 bases between the two ends. Germline CDR1 SGHRS, CDR2 YFSETQ.

The chain employs TRBV5-6 and TRBJ2-2, with D perhaps matching TRBD1 or TRBD2 (5 bases each). Trimming removed 3 bases at V and 5 bases at J, with 17 bases between. Germline V lookup: CDR1 SGHDT, CDR2 YYEEEE. This CDR3 region has 16 residues. The CDR3: CASSYYGTARTGELFF. CDR3 nucleotides: TGTGCCAGCAGCTACTACGGGACGGCCCGAACCGGGGAGCTGTTTTTT. The variable domain in full, completed from reference TRBV5-6 and TRBJ2-2, reads DAGVTQSPTHLIKTRGQQVTLRCSPKSGHDTVSWYQQALGQGPQFIFQYYEEEERQRGNFPDRFSGHQFPNYSSELNVNALLLGDSALYLCASSYYGTARTGELFFGEGSRLTVL.

This sequence joins TRBV5-1 and TRBJ2-2; 7 positions agree with TRBD1. The CDR3 loop spans 16 amino acids. With V trimmed by 7 bases and J by 4 bases, 13 bases remained unmatched. Germline-derived CDR1 and CDR2 are SGHRS and YFSETQ. CDR3 DNA sequence: TGCGCCAGCTCCCCAGGGGGAGCAGGGGGCACCGGGGAGCTGTTTTTT. Its protein product is CASSPGGAGGTGELFF.